The 6 T cell receptor beta chains reported below all come from one sample, sequenced in a study of blood T cell repertoires in COVID-19. Method: immunoSEQ multiplex PCR; TCRdb's copy keeps in-frame clones and lacks some. The sample yields about 240,000 clones, more than 80% seen once. Sequencing was done on a sample of peripheral blood. The receptor set was obtained from a woman at least 80 years old with COVID-19, enrolled during active disease.

In its sample, this clone was seen many times. This rearrangement joins TRBV19 to TRBJ1-1; D perhaps matches TRBD1 (5 bases). The V end was cut by 8 bases, the J end by 0 bases, with 13 bases between. CDR1 is LNHDA, CDR2 SQIVND, per germline (reference sequence). The CDR3 spans 14 residues. The CDR3 reads CASGDRPMNTEAFF. The CDR3 coding sequence is TGTGCCAGTGGCGACAGACCGATGAACACTGAAGCTTTCTTT.

The rearrangement links TRBV9 to TRBJ1-6; D gene ambiguous. CDR1 SGDLS and CDR2 YYNGEE come from the germline V gene. The CDR3 totals 13 residues. The ends were cut back, 0 bases at V and 8 bases at J, with 6 bases in the middle. CDR3 bases: TGTGCCAGCAGCGTAGCTCCAGATTCACCCCTCCACTTT. Its translation: CASSVAPDSPLHF.

The chain is built from TRBV5-8 and TRBJ2-7; 7 bases are a match to TRBD2. This CDR3 region has 15 residues. CDR1 and CDR2 from the germline V gene are SGHTS and YDEGEE. With V trimmed by 4 bases and J by 2 bases, 9 bases remained unmatched. CDR3 sequence (DNA): TGTGCCAGCAGCCACCCCCGGGCGGGGGCCTACGAGCAGTACTTC. Protein product: CASSHPRAGAYEQYF.

In this sample, this clone turned up a few times. This rearrangement joins TRBV30 to TRBJ1-5; no reliable D call. CDR3 length: 14 amino acids. Germline loops: CDR1 GTSNPN, CDR2 SVGIG (reference sequence). Trimming stripped 4 bases from V and 3 bases from J, with 13 bases between. The CDR3 bases are TGTGCCTGGACCTTGCGGGGATTCAATCAGCCCCAGCATTTT. Its protein product is CAWTLRGFNQPQHF.

The gene calls are TRBV12-3 or TRBV12-4 and TRBJ1-4; the D gene is possibly TRBD1 (5 bases). The CDR3 consists of 12 residues. Trimming removed 6 bases from V and 13 bases from J, with 15 bases in between. The CDR3 sequence is CASRAGVGVLFF. CDR3 nucleotides: TGTGCCAGCAGGGCTGGGGTAGGGGTACTGTTTTTT.

The V gene is TRBV28, the J gene TRBJ1-1; 8 nucleotides match TRBD1. In germline, CDR1 is MDHEN, CDR2 SYDVKM. The V gene end was trimmed by 7 bases and the J gene end by 0 bases; junction bases not matched to a gene: 4. The CDR3 extends over 14 amino acids. The CDR3 region is CASIRQGMNTEAFF. In DNA form, the CDR3 reads TGTGCCAGCATTAGACAGGGGATGAACACTGAAGCTTTCTTT.